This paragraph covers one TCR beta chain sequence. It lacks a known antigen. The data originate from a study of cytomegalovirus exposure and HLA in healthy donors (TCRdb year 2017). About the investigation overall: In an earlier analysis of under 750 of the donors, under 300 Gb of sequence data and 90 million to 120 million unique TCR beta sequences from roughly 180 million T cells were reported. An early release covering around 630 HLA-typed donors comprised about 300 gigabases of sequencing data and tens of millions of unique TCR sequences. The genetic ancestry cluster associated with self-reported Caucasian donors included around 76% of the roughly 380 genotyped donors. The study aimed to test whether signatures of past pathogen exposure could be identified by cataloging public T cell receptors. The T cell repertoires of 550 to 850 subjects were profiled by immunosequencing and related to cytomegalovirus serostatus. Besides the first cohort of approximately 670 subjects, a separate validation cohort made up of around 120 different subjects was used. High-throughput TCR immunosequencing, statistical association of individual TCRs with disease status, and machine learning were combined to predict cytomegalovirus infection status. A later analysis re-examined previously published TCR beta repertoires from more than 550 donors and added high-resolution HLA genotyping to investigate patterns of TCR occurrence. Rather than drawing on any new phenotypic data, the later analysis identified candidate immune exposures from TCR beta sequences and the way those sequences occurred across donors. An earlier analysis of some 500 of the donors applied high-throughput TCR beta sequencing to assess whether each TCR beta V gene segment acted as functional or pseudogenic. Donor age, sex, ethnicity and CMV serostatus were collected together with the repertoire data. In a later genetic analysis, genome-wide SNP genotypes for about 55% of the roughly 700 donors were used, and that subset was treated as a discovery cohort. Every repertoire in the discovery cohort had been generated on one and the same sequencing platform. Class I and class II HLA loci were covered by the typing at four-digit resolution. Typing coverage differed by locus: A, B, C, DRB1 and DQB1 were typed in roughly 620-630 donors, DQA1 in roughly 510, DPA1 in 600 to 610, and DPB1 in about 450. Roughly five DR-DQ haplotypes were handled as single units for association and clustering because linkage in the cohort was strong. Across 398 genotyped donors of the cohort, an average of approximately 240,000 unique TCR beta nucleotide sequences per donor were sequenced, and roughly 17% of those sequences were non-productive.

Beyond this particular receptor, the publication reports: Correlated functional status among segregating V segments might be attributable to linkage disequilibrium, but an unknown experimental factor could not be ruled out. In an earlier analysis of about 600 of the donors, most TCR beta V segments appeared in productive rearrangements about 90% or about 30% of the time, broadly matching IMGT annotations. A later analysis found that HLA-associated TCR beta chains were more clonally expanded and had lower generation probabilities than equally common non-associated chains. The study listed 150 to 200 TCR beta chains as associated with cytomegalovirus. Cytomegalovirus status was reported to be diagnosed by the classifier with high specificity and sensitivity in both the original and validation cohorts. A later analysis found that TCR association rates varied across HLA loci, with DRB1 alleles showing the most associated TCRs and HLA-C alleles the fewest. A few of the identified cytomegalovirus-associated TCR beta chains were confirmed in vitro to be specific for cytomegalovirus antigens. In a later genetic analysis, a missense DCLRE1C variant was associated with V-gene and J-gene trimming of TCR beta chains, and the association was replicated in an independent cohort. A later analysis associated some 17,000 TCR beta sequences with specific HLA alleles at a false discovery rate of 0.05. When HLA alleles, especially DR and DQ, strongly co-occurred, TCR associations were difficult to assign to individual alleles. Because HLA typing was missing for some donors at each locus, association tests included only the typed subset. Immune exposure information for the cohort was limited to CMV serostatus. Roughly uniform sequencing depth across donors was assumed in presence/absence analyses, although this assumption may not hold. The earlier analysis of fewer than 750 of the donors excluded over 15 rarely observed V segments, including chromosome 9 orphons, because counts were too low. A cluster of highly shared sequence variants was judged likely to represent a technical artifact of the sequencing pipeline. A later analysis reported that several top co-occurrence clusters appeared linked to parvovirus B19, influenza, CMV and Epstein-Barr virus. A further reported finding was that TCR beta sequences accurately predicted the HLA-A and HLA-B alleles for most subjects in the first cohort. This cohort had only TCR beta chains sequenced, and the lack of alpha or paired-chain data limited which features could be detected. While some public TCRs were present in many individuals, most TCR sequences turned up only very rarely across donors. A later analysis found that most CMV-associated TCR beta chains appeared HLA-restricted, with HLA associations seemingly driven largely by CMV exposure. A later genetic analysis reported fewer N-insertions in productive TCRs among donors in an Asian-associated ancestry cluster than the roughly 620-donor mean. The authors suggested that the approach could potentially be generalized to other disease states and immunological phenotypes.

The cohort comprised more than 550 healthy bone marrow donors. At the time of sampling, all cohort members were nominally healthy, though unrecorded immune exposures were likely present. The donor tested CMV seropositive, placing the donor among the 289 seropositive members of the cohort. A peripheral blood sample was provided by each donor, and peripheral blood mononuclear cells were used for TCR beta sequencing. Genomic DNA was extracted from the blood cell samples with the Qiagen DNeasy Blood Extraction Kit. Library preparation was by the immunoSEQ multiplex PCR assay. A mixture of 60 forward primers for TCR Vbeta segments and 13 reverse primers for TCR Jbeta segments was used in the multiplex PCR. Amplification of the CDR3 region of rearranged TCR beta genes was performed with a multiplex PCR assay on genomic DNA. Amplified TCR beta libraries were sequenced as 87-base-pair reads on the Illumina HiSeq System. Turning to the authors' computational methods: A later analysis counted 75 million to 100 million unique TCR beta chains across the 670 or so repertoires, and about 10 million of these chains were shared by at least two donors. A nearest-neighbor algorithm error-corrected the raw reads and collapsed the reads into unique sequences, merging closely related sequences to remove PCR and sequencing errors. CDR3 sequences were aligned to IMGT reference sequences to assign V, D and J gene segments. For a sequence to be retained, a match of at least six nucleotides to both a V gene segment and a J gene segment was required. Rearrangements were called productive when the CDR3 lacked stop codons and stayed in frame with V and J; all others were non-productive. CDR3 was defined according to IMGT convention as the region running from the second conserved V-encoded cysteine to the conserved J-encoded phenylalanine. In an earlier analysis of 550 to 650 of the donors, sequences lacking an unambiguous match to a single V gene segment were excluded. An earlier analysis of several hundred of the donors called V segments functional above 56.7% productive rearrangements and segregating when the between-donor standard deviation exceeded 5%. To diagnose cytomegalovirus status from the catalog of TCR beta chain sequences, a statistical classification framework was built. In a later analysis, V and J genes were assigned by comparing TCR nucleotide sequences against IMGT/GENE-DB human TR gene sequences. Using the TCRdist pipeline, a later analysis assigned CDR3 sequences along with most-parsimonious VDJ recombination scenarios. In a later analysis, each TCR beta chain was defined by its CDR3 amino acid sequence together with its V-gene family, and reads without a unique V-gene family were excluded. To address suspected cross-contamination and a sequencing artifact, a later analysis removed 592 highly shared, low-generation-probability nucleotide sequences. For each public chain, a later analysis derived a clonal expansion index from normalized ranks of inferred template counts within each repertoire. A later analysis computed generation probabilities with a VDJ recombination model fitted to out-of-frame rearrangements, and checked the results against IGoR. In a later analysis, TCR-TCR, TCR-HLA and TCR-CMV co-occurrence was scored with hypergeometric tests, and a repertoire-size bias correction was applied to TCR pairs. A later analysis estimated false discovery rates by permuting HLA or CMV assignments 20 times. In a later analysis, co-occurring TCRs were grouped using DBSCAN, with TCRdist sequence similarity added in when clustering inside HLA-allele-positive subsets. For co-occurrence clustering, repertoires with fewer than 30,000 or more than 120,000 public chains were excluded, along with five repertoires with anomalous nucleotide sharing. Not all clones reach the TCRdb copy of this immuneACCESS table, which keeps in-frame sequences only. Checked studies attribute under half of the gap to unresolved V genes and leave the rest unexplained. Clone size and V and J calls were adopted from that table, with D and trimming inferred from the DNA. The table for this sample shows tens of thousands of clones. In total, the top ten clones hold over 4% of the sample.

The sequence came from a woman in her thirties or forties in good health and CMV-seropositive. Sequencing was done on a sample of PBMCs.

The DNA reads as follows: TGTGCCAGCAGCCCCCCGGGACAGGGGTTATACGAGCAGTACTTC. Translated, it gives CASSPPGQGLYEQYF. Recombination connected TRBV7-2 to TRBJ2-7; TRBD1 aligns with 10 central bases. CDR1 SGHTA and CDR2 FQGNSA are derived from the germline V gene. The CDR3 sequence holds 15 residues, the cysteine and phenylalanine included. Of the read, only the CDR3 DNA is kept; its 45 bases are in frame from base 1. Germline trimming amounts to 5 bases on V and 4 bases on J, with 8 as the count of junction bases outside the gene matches.